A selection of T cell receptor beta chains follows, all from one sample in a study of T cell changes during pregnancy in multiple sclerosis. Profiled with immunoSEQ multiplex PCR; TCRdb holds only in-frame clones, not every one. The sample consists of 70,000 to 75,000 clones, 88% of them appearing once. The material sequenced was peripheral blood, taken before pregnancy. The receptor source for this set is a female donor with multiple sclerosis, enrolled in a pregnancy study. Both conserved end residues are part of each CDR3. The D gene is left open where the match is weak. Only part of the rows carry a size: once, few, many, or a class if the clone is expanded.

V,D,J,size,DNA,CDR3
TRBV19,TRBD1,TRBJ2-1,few,TGTGCCAGTAGTGGAACAGGGGACGAGCAGTTCTTC,CASSGTGDEQFF
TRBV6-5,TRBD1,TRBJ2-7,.,TGTGCCAGCAGTTACTCGTACCGGGACAGAACCTACGAGCAGTACTTC,CASSYSYRDRTYEQYF
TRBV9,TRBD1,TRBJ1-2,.,TGTGCCAGCAGCCTAACAGGGGGAGGCTACACCTTC,CASSLTGGGYTF
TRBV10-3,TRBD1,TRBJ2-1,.,TGTGCCATCAGTGAGTCTCGGGACGGGCAGGGGGTCTTC,CAISESRDGQGVF
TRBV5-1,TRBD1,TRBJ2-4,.,TGCGCCAGCAGCTTGGCCGAACAGGGGCTGTGGAACATTCAGTACTTC,CASSLAEQGLWNIQYF
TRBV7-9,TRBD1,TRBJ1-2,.,TGTGCCAGCAGCGAGCGGAGAGGGACAGGGGACTATGGCTACACCTTC,CASSERRGTGDYGYTF
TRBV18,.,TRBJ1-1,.,TGTGCCAGCTCACCCTGGGGTAGGGAGAAGGCTGAAGCTTTCTTT,CASSPWGREKAEAFF
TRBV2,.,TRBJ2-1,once,TGTGCCAGCAGTGCGGAGCGGAGTTACAATGAGCAGTTCTTC,CASSAERSYNEQFF
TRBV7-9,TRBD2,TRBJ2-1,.,TGTGCCAGCAGTCCGACTAGCGGGGGCCCTCTTGGGGAGCAGTTCTTC,CASSPTSGGPLGEQFF
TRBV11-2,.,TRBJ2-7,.,TGTGCCAGCAGGGAGGGGCCCTACGAGCAGTACTTC,CASREGPYEQYF
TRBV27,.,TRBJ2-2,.,TGTGCCAGCAGTTTGGTTATAACACAGGACGGGGAGCTGTTTTTT,CASSLVITQDGELFF
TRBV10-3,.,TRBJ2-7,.,TGTGCCATCAGGTCTAGCAACCAATCCGAGCAGTACTTC,CAIRSSNQSEQYF
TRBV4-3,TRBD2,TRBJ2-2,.,TGCGCCAGCAGCCAAGATCTAGCGGGGATAAACACCGGGGAGCTGTTTTTT,CASSQDLAGINTGELFF
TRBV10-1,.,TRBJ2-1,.,TGCGCCAGCAGTGAGAACCTAGACGGAGGGAATGAGCAGTTCTTC,CASSENLDGGNEQFF
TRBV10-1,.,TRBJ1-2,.,TGCGCCAGCTCCGCAGGGAACTATGGCTACACCTTC,CASSAGNYGYTF
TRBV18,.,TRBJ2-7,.,TGTGCCAGCTCTTCAGGGGAGCGGCAGTACTTC,CASSSGERQYF
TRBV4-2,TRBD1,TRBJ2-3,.,TGTGCCAGCAGCCCAAATTTTTCCGGACAGGGCGATGATACGCAGTATTTT,CASSPNFSGQGDDTQYF
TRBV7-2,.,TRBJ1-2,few,TGTGCCAGCAGCTTACTCTTGATTAGTGAAACCTTC,CASSLLLISETF
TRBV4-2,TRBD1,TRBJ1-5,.,TGTGCCAGCAGCCAAGATGCGATCCTATCCGGGACAGGCCCCAATCAGCCCCAGCATTTT,CASSQDAILSGTGPNQPQHF
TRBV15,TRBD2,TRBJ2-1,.,TGTGCCACCAGCAGAGGGAAGCGGGGGGCCTACAATGAGCAGTTCTTC,CATSRGKRGAYNEQFF
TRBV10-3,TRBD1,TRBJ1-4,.,TGTGCCATCAGTGAGTCTGGACAGGGATCAACTAATGAAAAACTGTTTTTT,CAISESGQGSTNEKLFF
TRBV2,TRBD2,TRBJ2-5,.,TGTGCCAGCAGTGACGTAGCGGGAGAGACCCAGTACTTC,CASSDVAGETQYF
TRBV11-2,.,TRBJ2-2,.,TGTGCCAGCAGCCCAACTAGAACCGGGGAGCTGTTTTTT,CASSPTRTGELFF
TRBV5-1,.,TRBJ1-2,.,TGCGCCAGCAGCCCAAACAGGGAGTATGGCTACACCTTC,CASSPNREYGYTF
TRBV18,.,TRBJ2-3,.,TGTGCCAGCTCACCCTTAGAGGAGGAGCAGTATTTT,CASSPLEEEQYF
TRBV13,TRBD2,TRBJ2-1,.,TGTGCCAGCAGCTTGGGACTAGCGTATATCAATGAGCAGTTCTTC,CASSLGLAYINEQFF
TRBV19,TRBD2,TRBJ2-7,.,TGTGCCAGTAGTAAGCTAGCGGGGGCCTACGAGCAGTACTTC,CASSKLAGAYEQYF
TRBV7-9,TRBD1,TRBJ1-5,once,TGTGCCAGCAGCCCAGGGACAGGGGGTTCGATGAGCAATCAGCCCCAGCATTTT,CASSPGTGGSMSNQPQHF
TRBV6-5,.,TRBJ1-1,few,TGTGCCAGCAGATCCGGGACATTGAACACTGAAGCTTTCTTT,CASRSGTLNTEAFF
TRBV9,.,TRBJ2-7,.,TGTGCCAGCAGCCAATCGGGTCCCTACGAGCAGTACTTC,CASSQSGPYEQYF
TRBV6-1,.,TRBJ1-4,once,TGTGCCAGCAGTGATGTTGTTAGGTTCAGCGGTGAAAAACTGTTTTTT,CASSDVVRFSGEKLFF
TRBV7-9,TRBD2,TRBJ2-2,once,TGTGCCCCTACAGCGAGCGGGGGGGCCGTCGGGGAGCTGTTTTTT,CAPTASGGAVGELFF
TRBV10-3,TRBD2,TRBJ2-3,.,TGTGCCATCAGTGGGTCTAGCGGGCCTAGCACAGATACGCAGTATTTT,CAISGSSGPSTDTQYF
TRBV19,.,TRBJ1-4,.,TGTGCCAGTAGTATAGGAGACAGGTTCCCTGAAAAACTGTTTTTT,CASSIGDRFPEKLFF
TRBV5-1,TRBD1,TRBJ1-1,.,TGCGCCAGCAGCTTAACGACAGGGGCCCGAGGGACTGAAGCTTTCTTT,CASSLTTGARGTEAFF
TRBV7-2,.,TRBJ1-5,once,TGTGCCAGCAGCTTCGACAGGACTCAGCCCCAGCATTTT,CASSFDRTQPQHF
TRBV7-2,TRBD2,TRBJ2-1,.,TGTGCCAGCAGTAAGGCGGGGGGGCTAAGGTTTGAGCAGTTCTTC,CASSKAGGLRFEQFF
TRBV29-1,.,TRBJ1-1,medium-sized,TGCAGCGTGGTTAAAGGGGAAGGCACTGAAGCTTTCTTT,CSVVKGEGTEAFF
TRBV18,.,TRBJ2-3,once,TGTGCCAGCTCACGTATCTTGACAGATACGCAGTATTTT,CASSRILTDTQYF
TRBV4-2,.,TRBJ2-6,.,TGTGCCAGCAGCCAAGGAGGAATCTCTGGGGCCAACGTCCTGACTTTC,CASSQGGISGANVLTF
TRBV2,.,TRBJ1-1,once,TGTGCCAGCAGTGTAGCAGTCGGGGACACTGAAGCTTTCTTT,CASSVAVGDTEAFF
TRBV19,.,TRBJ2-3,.,TGTGCCAGTAGGTATAGAGATACGCAGTATTTT,CASRYRDTQYF
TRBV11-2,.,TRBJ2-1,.,TGTGCCAGCAGCTTAGAGGACAGCGCTTCCTACAATGAGCAGTTCTTC,CASSLEDSASYNEQFF
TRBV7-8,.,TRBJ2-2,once,TGTGCCAGCAGCACCATGGGGGACTTTCGGACCGGGGAGCTGTTTTTT,CASSTMGDFRTGELFF
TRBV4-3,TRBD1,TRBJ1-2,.,TGCGCCAGCAGCCATCAGCCGGGACAGGGAGGGGTTCGGTATGGCTACACCTTC,CASSHQPGQGGVRYGYTF
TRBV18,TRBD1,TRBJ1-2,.,TGTGCCAGCTCACCACCGGGACAGGGGTGGTATGGCTACACCTTC,CASSPPGQGWYGYTF
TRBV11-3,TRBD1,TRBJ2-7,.,TGTGCCAGCAGCTCAGGACAGGCCAGCTCCTACGAGCAGTACTTC,CASSSGQASSYEQYF
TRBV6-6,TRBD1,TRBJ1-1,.,TGTGCCAGCACCGGAAAGGGGGCCCACACTGAAGCTTTCTTT,CASTGKGAHTEAFF
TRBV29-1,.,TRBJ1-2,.,TGCAGCGTTGGGGAGGGGGGGGGCTACACCTTC,CSVGEGGGYTF
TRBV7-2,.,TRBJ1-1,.,TGTGCCAGCAGCTTAGCAGGGGTGAACACTGAAGCTTTCTTT,CASSLAGVNTEAFF
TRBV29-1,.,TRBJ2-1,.,TGCAGCGTTGGGACTGCGGGGCCCGAGCAGTTCTTC,CSVGTAGPEQFF
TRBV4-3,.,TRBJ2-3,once,TGCGCCAGCAGCCAAGATTGGACTCTAAAGGCAGATACGCAGTATTTT,CASSQDWTLKADTQYF
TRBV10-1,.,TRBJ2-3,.,TGCGCCAGCAGTGAGAATTCCAGGGCCGGTAGAGATACGCAGTATTTT,CASSENSRAGRDTQYF
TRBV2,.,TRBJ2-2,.,TGTGCCAGCTTGGACTCCCCCATAGGCACCGGGGAGCTGTTTTTT,CASLDSPIGTGELFF